The entry below gives a single T cell receptor beta chain sequence along with its context. Its cognate antigen is unknown. This CDR3 region has 14 residues. Trimming removed 3 bases from V and 4 bases from J, with 12 bases in between. Per germline, CDR1 SQVTM and CDR2 ANQGSEA. The data belong to a study of T cell responses to AZD1222 COVID-19 vaccine. Study-level findings and limits: Only after the peak T cell response were repertoires sampled. Possibly, clonal diversity was underestimated; donors were largely white British and included more females. Baseline seropositives among AZD1222 recipients totaled only five to seven. Among vaccine-associated CD4 TCRs, coverage spanned spike, with dominance at 160-218 and 743-854.

The method was immunoSEQ multiplex PCR; TCRdb's version includes in-frame clones alone and lacks a portion of them. Of roughly 160,000 clones listed, around nine tenths are singletons. Specimen: peripheral blood, collected on day 0 of AZD1222 vaccination. This clonotype was obtained from an adult in good health. The rearrangement joins TRBV29-1 to TRBJ2-2, with D possibly being TRBD1 (5 bases). CDR3 amino acids: CSVEGAGSTGELFF. The CDR3 DNA sequence: TGCAGCGTTGAGGGTGCAGGGTCCACCGGGGAGCTGTTTTTT.